This T cell receptor (beta chain) was recovered during a study of blood T cells in healthy people across ages. Notes on the study in general: In long-lived donors, naive CD4+ cell counts and diversity exceeded those of aged donors. What prevented conclusive comparison of naive and antigen-experienced cells was that PBMCs were unsorted. Measured against age, TCR beta diversity per million T cells decreased in a roughly linear manner.

The CDR3 runs 17 residues. The germline V gene has CDR1 KGHDR and CDR2 SFDVKD. For the second PCR, which ran for 7 to 11 cycles, a sample-barcoded 5' primer and a J-beta primer mix were used. Any given sample supplied a minimum of 2.5 million CDR3-containing paired-end reads. In TCRdb, the 5' RACE reads were re-called with MiXCR into one record per CDR3 protein. The repertoire holds fewer than 900,000 distinct CDR3 sequences, with about 40% as singletons. Only one count was recorded for this clonotype. Antigen specificity is unknown. The source is a woman aged 55 to 70 in good health. The chain carries TRBV24-1 and TRBJ2-1; D may be TRBD2 (5 bases). The better agreement between TRBJ2-7 and the DNA end casts doubt on the J call. Sequences were obtained from blood. Written as DNA, the CDR3 is TGTGCCACCAGTGACTCAACTAGGGAGCCGTCCTACAATGAGCAGTACTTC. Its translation: CATSDSTREPSYNEQYF.